This T cell receptor (beta chain) stems from a study of PD-1 blockade in classical Hodgkin lymphoma. Every one of the patients relapsed after autologous stem cell transplantation (brentuximab vedotin exposure was variable). Best responses included complete response and partial response; otherwise, the best response was progressive disease. Study-level findings and limits: The CD4+ diversity rise by C4D1 was clearest in complete responders. Newly diagnosed patients reportedly had lower baseline TCR diversity than healthy donors. Exclusion was the outcome for patients who began nivolumab under 1 year after ASCT.

This clone was seen only once. Its antigen is unknown. This table comes from immunoSEQ multiplex PCR, and its TCRdb copy is limited to in-frame clones, with some not included. The profile shows roughly 150,000 clones, approximately 72% of them singletons. The trim removed 5 bases at V and 5 bases at J, leaving 3 bases unmatched. CDR1 is SGHNT, CDR2 YYREEE, per germline (reference sequence). The CDR3 totals 14 residues. This chain uses TRBV5-4 with TRBJ2-1; 11 nucleotides line up with TRBD2. The TCR was taken from a human donor with classical Hodgkin lymphoma. Sequencing was performed on peripheral blood mononuclear cells (PBMCs), taken before the second cycle of nivolumab. The DNA for the CDR3 is TGTGCCAGCAGTAAACTAGCGGGGGACAATGAGCAGTTCTTC. It encodes CASSKLAGDNEQFF.